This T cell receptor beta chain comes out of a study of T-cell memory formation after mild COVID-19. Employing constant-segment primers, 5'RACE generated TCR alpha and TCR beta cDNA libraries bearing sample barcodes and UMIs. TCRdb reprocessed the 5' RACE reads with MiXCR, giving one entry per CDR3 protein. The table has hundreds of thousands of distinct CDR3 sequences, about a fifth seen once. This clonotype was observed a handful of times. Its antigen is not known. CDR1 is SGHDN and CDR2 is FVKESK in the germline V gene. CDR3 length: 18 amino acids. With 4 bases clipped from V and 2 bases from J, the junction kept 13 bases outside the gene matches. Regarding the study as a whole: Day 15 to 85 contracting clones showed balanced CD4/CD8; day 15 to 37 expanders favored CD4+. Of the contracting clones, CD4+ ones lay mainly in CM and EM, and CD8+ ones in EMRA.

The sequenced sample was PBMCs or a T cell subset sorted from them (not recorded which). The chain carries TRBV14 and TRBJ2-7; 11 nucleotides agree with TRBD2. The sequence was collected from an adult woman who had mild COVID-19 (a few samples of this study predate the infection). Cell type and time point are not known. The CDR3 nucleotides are TGTGCCAGCAGCCCCGGGACTAGCGGAATCTGGGACCCCTACGAGCAGTACTTC. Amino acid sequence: CASSPGTSGIWDPYEQYF.